Shown below are 16 T cell receptor beta chains from a single sample sequenced in a study of beta chain features in type 1 diabetes. Study results and limitations: Type 1 diabetes patients had moderately but significantly shorter TCRB CDR3s in all four CD4+ subsets.

The antigens of these receptors remain unknown. The study reverse transcribed the entire isolated RNA, so it sequenced expressed TCRB transcripts. Here immunoSEQ multiplex PCR was the method, and the copy in TCRdb shows in-frame clones only, minus some. The sample has a few hundred thousand clones, 14% seen once. Sample: naive CD4+ T cells from blood. The receptors originated from a man aged 30 to 39 with type 1 diabetes.

This clone was counted only a few times. V is TRBV6-5 and J is TRBJ2-7; D unclear. V lost 1 base and J 5 bases, leaving 18 bases between the germline ends. This CDR3 has 16 amino acids. Germline CDR1 reads MNHEY; CDR2 reads SVGAGI. The CDR3 is CASSYFPGGCNDEQYF. As DNA, the CDR3 is TGTGCCAGCAGTTACTTCCCCGGCGGTTGTAACGACGAGCAGTACTTC.

The gene calls are TRBV5-1 and TRBJ1-1; the D is unclear. The CDR3 length is 13 residues. Per the germline V gene, CDR1 is SGHRS and CDR2 is YFSETQ. Deletions cut 2 bases from V and 1 base from J, with 6 bases between. DNA of the CDR3: TGCGCCAGCAGCTTCGCAGGGAACACTGAAGCTTTCTTT. This sequence encodes CASSFAGNTEAFF.

The chain carries TRBV5-1 and TRBJ1-4; 7 bases map to TRBD1. The CDR3 is 15 residues long. V was clipped by 3 bases and J by 7 bases; unmatched bases: 9. Germline V gives CDR1 SGHRS, CDR2 YFSETQ. CDR3 in DNA: TGCGCCAGCAGCTCAACAGGGGATAGCGGTGAAAAACTGTTTTTT. Its protein is CASSSTGDSGEKLFF.

The chain employs TRBV6-5 and TRBJ2-3; no clear D. The ends were cut back, 2 bases at V and 5 bases at J, with 11 bases in the middle. This CDR3 has 14 amino acids. Germline-derived CDR1 and CDR2 are MNHEY and SVGAGI. The CDR3 sequence: CASSYRVGIDTQYF. CDR3 DNA sequence: TGTGCCAGCAGTTACAGAGTTGGTATAGATACGCAGTATTTT.

This clone has just a few counts. V is TRBV6-6 and J is TRBJ1-2; 9 positions match TRBD1. The ends lost 10 bases at V and 0 bases at J; junction bases unmatched: 6. There are 14 residues in the CDR3. Per the germline V gene, CDR1 is MNHNY and CDR2 is SVGAGI (reference sequence). In nucleotides, the CDR3 is TGTGCCAACAGGGGGACAGGGCCTAACTATGGCTACACCTTC. It is translated as CANRGTGPNYGYTF.

In its sample, this clone was seen a few times. The chain uses TRBV5-1 and TRBJ2-1; D gene unclear. This CDR3 contains 14 residues. CDR1 and CDR2 from the germline V gene are SGHRS and YFSETQ. V dropped 6 bases and J dropped 6 bases, with 16 bases sitting between them. The CDR3 DNA reads TGCGCCAGCACCGATCGGAACAGTGGCAATGAGCAGTTCTTC. Its translation: CASTDRNSGNEQFF.

This rearrangement joins TRBV9 to TRBJ1-2, with TRBD1 identical over 8 bases. Unmatched junction bases numbered 15, after V lost 2 bases and J lost 6 bases. This CDR3 has 17 amino acids. In germline, CDR1 is SGDLS, CDR2 YYNGEE. The CDR3 nucleotides are TGTGCCAGCAGCGTGAACGGACAGGGTAACGTTGGTGATGGCTACACCTTC. Its translation is CASSVNGQGNVGDGYTF.

This clone was counted a few times. The V call is TRBV19, the J call TRBJ1-1; unclear D gene. This CDR3 has 15 residues. Deletions cut 6 bases from V and 0 bases from J, with 14 bases between. Per the germline V gene, CDR1 is LNHDA and CDR2 is SQIVND (reference sequence). The CDR3 region is CASRPLRSLNTEAFF. DNA for the CDR3: TGTGCCAGTAGGCCCCTCCGTAGCCTGAACACTGAAGCTTTCTTT.

The genes are TRBV28 and TRBJ1-2; 7 nucleotides line up with TRBD1. Trimming took 3 bases from V and 2 from J; bases not matched to a gene: 3. The germline gives CDR1 MDHEN, CDR2 SYDVKM. The length of the CDR3 is 14 residues. CDR3 in DNA: TGTGCCAGCAGTTTTGCAGGGGGAAACTATGGCTACACCTTC. Translating gives CASSFAGGNYGYTF.

J is TRBJ2-1 and V is TRBV7-2; no clear D. The CDR3 has 13 amino acids. Germline-derived CDR1 and CDR2 are SGHTA and FQGNSA. Trimming shortened V by 5 bases and J by 10 bases, and 15 bases separated the two germline ends. CDR3 sequence reads: CASSNDRVTEQFF. The DNA for the CDR3 is TGTGCCAGCAGCAACGACCGGGTCACCGAGCAGTTCTTC.

The CDR3 sequence: CASSPQSFHEQFF. CDR3 nucleotide sequence: TGTGCCAGCAGCCCCCAGTCCTTCCATGAGCAGTTCTTC. The chain carries TRBV11-2 and TRBJ2-1; D unclear. Germline CDR1 and CDR2: SGHAT and FQNNGV. The CDR3 has 13 residues. Trimming took 5 bases from V and 8 from J, leaving 13 bases between them.

In its sample, this clone was seen a few times. The DNA is omitted, as the CDR3 cannot be located on it reliably, and the CDR3 follows TCRdb's listing. The rearrangement joins TRBV28 to TRBJ1-4; TRBD1 is the table's D call, not checked against the DNA. CDR1 is MDHEN, CDR2 SYDVKM, per germline. The CDR3 totals 15 residues, both ends included. The CDR3: CASSFLAGINEKLFF.

This clone was detected only a few times. The V gene is TRBV5-1, the J gene TRBJ2-1, with 11 bases aligning to TRBD2. CDR1 and CDR2 (germline): SGHRS, YFSETQ. This CDR3 contains 15 residues. J lost 6 bases, V lost 0 bases, and 2 bases had no gene match. The CDR3 region has the DNA TGCGCCAGCAGCTTGGGACTAGCGGGAAGCAATGAGCAGTTCTTC. It yields the protein CASSLGLAGSNEQFF.

This clone appeared a few times. This sequence joins TRBV29-1 and TRBJ2-1; D unresolved. CDR1 is SQVTM and CDR2 is ANQGSEA in the germline V gene. The CDR3 is 11 amino acids. V lost 7 bases, J lost 3 bases, and 7 bases lay in between. The CDR3 nucleotides are TGCAGCGCTCCTAACTACAATGAGCAGTTCTTC. Amino acids: CSAPNYNEQFF.

In this sample, this clone turned up a few times. V gene TRBV7-3 combines with J gene TRBJ1-1; 9 bases fit TRBD1. The CDR3 runs 14 residues. Trimming removed 5 bases from V and 10 bases from J; junction bases left unmatched: 11. Looked up from germline, CDR1 is SGHTA and CDR2 is FQGTGA. The CDR3 protein is CASSAYRDRALAFF. CDR3 coding DNA: TGTGCCAGCAGCGCGTACCGGGACAGGGCATTAGCTTTCTTT.

This clone was seen a few times. The chain joins TRBV19 to TRBJ2-1; 11 nucleotides agree with TRBD2. In germline, CDR1 is LNHDA, CDR2 SQIVND (reference sequence). J lost 5 bases, V lost 5 bases, and 11 bases had no gene match. This CDR3 spans 17 amino acids. The CDR3: CASSSRQGTSGNNEQFF. CDR3 coding DNA: TGTGCCAGTAGTTCGAGACAGGGGACTAGCGGCAACAATGAGCAGTTCTTC.